This T cell receptor (beta chain) derives from a study of cytomegalovirus exposure and HLA in healthy donors. Study-wide findings and caveats: Apparent HLA restriction characterized most CMV-associated TCR beta chains in a later analysis. In the analysis, some V segments, TRBV6-2 and TRBV6-3 included, were excluded as indistinguishable.

This CDR3 has 15 amino acids. Germline CDR1 MDHEN, CDR2 SYDVKM. The V gene end was trimmed by 2 bases and the J gene end by 4 bases; junction bases not matched to a gene: 2. Details on this clone: Its specificity is not known.

In the PCR, 60 Vbeta and 13 Jbeta primers were used. The data were produced by immunoSEQ multiplex PCR, yet TCRdb's version contains in-frame clones alone and is incomplete. The table shows under 150,000 clones, with roughly three quarters occurring only once. This clonotype was obtained from a man between 60 and 75 years old in good health and CMV-seronegative. The sequencing sample was made of PBMCs. The rearrangement uses TRBV28 and TRBJ2-1; 10 bases agree with TRBD2. CDR3 sequence reads: CASSLPSGGYNEQFF. In DNA form, the CDR3 reads TGTGCCAGCAGTTTACCTAGCGGGGGTTACAATGAGCAGTTCTTC.